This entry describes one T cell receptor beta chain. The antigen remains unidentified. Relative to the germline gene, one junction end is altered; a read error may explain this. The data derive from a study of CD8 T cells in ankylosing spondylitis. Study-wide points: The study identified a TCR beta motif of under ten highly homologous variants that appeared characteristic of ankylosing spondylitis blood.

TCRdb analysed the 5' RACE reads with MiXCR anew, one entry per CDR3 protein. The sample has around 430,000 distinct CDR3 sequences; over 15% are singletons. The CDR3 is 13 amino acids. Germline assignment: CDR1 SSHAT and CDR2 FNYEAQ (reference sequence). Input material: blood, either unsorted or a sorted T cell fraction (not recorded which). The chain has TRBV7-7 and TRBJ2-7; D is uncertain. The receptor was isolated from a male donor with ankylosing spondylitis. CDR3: CASSPTPFGEQYF. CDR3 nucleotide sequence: TGTGCTAGCAGCCCAACGCCTTTCGGCGAGCAGTACTTC.